A selection of T cell receptor beta chains follows, all from one sample in a study of blood T cell repertoires in COVID-19. The method was immunoSEQ multiplex PCR; TCRdb's version includes in-frame clones alone and lacks a portion of them. The top ten hold 8% of the sample, which has 120,000 to 150,000 clones, approximately 85% seen once. Sequencing was done on a sample of peripheral blood. Source of these receptors: a woman aged 60 to 75 with COVID-19, enrolled during active disease. The CDR3 runs from the conserved cysteine through the conserved F or W. A D gene is named only where the DNA matches it firmly. Clone sizes are given selectively: once, few, many, or a class where the clone is expanded.

V	D	J	size	DNA	CDR3
TRBV13	.	TRBJ1-2	.	TGTGCCAGCAGCTTAGGCCTAATGAAGAGAAACGATGGCTACACCTTC	CASSLGLMKRNDGYTF
TRBV19	.	TRBJ1-3	.	TGTGCCAGTAGTATACTGGCAGGAAGCTCTGGAAACACCATATATTTT	CASSILAGSSGNTIYF
TRBV5-1	TRBD1	TRBJ2-7	.	TGCGCCAGCAGCTACGGACAGGGGTTGGGGGAGCAGTACTTC	CASSYGQGLGEQYF
TRBV9	.	TRBJ1-6	.	TGTGCCAGCAGCCCCGGAGACAATTCACCCCTCCACTTT	CASSPGDNSPLHF
TRBV7-9	.	TRBJ2-5	.	TGTGCCAGCAGCTTATTGGCTAGGAGGGAGACCCAGTACTTC	CASSLLARRETQYF
TRBV10-3	.	TRBJ2-7	.	TGTGCCATCAGTGAGTCGACTCCCTACGAGCAGTACTTC	CAISESTPYEQYF
TRBV6-5	.	TRBJ1-1	.	TGTGCCAGCAGTTACTCGGCAGGGGCCAGAAGAGCTTTCTTT	CASSYSAGARRAFF
TRBV4-2	TRBD1	TRBJ2-3	.	TGTGCCAGCAGCCCCTCGGCAGCCAGGGGGGATACGCAGTATTTT	CASSPSAARGDTQYF
TRBV6-5	.	TRBJ2-3	.	TGTGCCAGCAGTTACCAGGGGACGAGGGCAGATACGCAGTATTTT	CASSYQGTRADTQYF
TRBV14	.	TRBJ1-4	.	TGTGCCAGCAGCCTTTTGTCAGACGGGAATGAAAAACTGTTTTTT	CASSLLSDGNEKLFF
TRBV5-4	.	TRBJ2-5	.	TGTGCCAGCAGCGAGAGTAGCGCCCCCCAAGAGACCCAGTACTTC	CASSESSAPQETQYF
TRBV10-1	TRBD2	TRBJ2-5	.	TGCGCCAGCAGTGGTTCACTAGCGGGGGGGCCGGAGACCCAGTACTTC	CASSGSLAGGPETQYF
TRBV7-6	TRBD2	TRBJ2-3	once	TGTGCCAGCAGCTCAGTCCTGGCGGGGGGGCCAGATACGCAGTATTTT	CASSSVLAGGPDTQYF
TRBV7-9	.	TRBJ1-2	.	TGTGCCAGCAGCCCCGACGGAGACTATGGCTACACCTTC	CASSPDGDYGYTF
TRBV7-2	.	TRBJ1-1	.	TGTGCCAGCAGCTTAGGGTGGGCAACGGGGACTGAAGCTTTCTTT	CASSLGWATGTEAFF
TRBV25-1	.	TRBJ1-2	few	TGTGCCAGCAGGGGGACTCCTCATGGCTACACCTTC	CASRGTPHGYTF
TRBV9	TRBD2	TRBJ2-2	.	TGTGCCAGCAACCCGAGCGGGGGGAACACCGGGGAGCTGTTTTTT	CASNPSGGNTGELFF
TRBV5-1	.	TRBJ1-2	.	TGCGCCAGCAGCCAAGACACTAACTATGGCTACACCTTC	CASSQDTNYGYTF
TRBV7-3	.	TRBJ2-3	.	TGTGCCAGCAGTCCGGATGGGCGCACAGATACGCAGTATTTT	CASSPDGRTDTQYF
TRBV5-1	TRBD1	TRBJ2-1	.	TGCGCCAGCAGAACCGGGACAGGGGGATACAATGAGCAGTTCTTC	CASRTGTGGYNEQFF
TRBV5-8	.	TRBJ2-3	once	TGTGCCAGCATCGGGGGGCGGAGGGGGACTAGCACAGATACGCAGTATTTT	CASIGGRRGTSTDTQYF
TRBV5-4	TRBD2	TRBJ2-1	.	TGTGCCAGCAGCTTAGCGGGGGGGCTGGATGAGCAGTTCTTC	CASSLAGGLDEQFF
TRBV7-6	.	TRBJ2-1	.	TGTGCCAGCAGCTTAGTTAGTTCGCCCTACAATGAGCAGTTCTTC	CASSLVSSPYNEQFF
TRBV11-2	.	TRBJ1-3	.	TGTGCCAGCAGCTTGGGGGACACCTCTGGAAACACCATATATTTT	CASSLGDTSGNTIYF
TRBV18	TRBD1	TRBJ2-5	.	TGTGCCAGCTCACGAATGGACAGGGGAGTAGGAGAGACCCAGTACTTC	CASSRMDRGVGETQYF
TRBV13	.	TRBJ2-1	.	TGTGCCAGCAGCTTAGGGTCTGGCAGTGGCTCCTACAATGAGCAGTTCTTC	CASSLGSGSGSYNEQFF
TRBV19	TRBD1	TRBJ2-5	.	TGTGCCAGTCAACCGGGACAGGGGCTCCAAGAGACCCAGTACTTC	CASQPGQGLQETQYF
TRBV27	.	TRBJ1-2	.	TGTGCCAGCAGTCCGGACCTGCGACGGGGCTATGGCTACACCTTC	CASSPDLRRGYGYTF
TRBV3-1/TRBV3-2	.	TRBJ1-6	once	TGTGCCAGCAGCCTCACATATAATTCACCCCTCCACTTT	CASSLTYNSPLHF
TRBV5-1	.	TRBJ1-1	.	TGCGCCAGCAGCTTTTTTGTCCAGGGCGGGGAGAACACTGAAGCTTTCTTT	CASSFFVQGGENTEAFF
TRBV5-1	TRBD2	TRBJ2-3	.	TGCGCCAGCAGCGCAGTAGCGGGGGGCACAGATACGCAGTATTTT	CASSAVAGGTDTQYF
TRBV3-1/TRBV3-2	TRBD2	TRBJ2-5	.	TGTGCCAGCAGCCGACCTGGGACTAGCGGGGGGGCATCGGAGACCCAGTACTTC	CASSRPGTSGGASETQYF